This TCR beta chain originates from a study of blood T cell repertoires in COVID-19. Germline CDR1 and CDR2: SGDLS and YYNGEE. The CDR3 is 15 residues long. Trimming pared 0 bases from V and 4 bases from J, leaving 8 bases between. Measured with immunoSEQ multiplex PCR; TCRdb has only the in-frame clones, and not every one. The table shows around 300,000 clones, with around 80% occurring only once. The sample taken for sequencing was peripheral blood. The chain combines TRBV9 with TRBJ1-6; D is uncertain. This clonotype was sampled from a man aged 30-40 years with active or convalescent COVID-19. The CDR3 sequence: CASSVGESYNSPLHF. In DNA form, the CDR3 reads TGTGCCAGCAGCGTAGGGGAGTCGTATAATTCACCCCTCCACTTT.